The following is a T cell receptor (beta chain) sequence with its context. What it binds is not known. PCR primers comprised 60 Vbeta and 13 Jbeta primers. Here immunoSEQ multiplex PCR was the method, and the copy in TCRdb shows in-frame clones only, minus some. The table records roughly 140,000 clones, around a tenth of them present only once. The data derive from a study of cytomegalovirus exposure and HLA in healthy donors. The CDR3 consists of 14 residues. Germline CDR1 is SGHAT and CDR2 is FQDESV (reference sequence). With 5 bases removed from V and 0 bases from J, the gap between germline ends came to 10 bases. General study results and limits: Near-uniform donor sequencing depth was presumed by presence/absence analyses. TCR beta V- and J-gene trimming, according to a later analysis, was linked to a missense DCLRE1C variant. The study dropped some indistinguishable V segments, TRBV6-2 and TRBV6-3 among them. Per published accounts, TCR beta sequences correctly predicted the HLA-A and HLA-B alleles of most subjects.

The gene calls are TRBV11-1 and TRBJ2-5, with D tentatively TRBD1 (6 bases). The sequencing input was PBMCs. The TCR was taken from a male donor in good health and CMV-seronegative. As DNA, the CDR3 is TGTGCCAGCAGCCTGGGACATCACCAAGAGACCCAGTACTTC. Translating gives CASSLGHHQETQYF.